The sample holds a few counts of the clone carrying this T cell receptor beta chain. Antigen unknown. This CDR3 is missing its conserved last phenylalanine or tryptophan, likely due to a read error. The limits of the CDR3 on the DNA are not certain, so only TCRdb's listed CDR3 is given. Beta-chain TCR CDR3 regions were amplified from RNA transcripts. The authors performed first-round RT-PCR with HTBI primers and then a second-round multiplex PCR. TCRdb itself ran the multiplex PCR reads through MiXCR, one entry per CDR3 protein. The data hold over a million distinct CDR3 sequences, with around a third observed a single time. The CDR3 is 12 residues long, ends included. Germline V lookup: CDR1 DFQATT, CDR2 SNEGSKA (reference sequence). This entry comes from a study of Graves' ophthalmopathy and Graves' hyperthyroidism. The hyperthyroidism patients had a new diagnosis of under 2 months' duration and were aged 18 to 65. Diagnoses were established from clinical symptoms, serum thyroxine, TRAb, thyroid ultrasound and orbital computed tomography.

General study findings and limits: Separation of ophthalmopathy from stable hyperthyroidism was achieved by a 13-signature model, at approximately 90% sensitivity and approximately 81% specificity. Most clonotypes expanded in thyroid above 0.001 frequency were present in blood too.

The chain couples TRBV20-1 to TRBJ1-4; the table's D call, TRBD1, was not checked against the DNA. The sequence was obtained from an adult man with Graves' hyperthyroidism. Sample: peripheral blood or thyroid tissue (not recorded which). The CDR3 sequence: CSARGSPGQKPT.